These 27 T cell receptor beta chains came from one sample sequenced in a study of cytomegalovirus exposure and HLA in healthy donors. The PCR employed 60 Vbeta primers together with 13 Jbeta primers. The assay was immunoSEQ multiplex PCR, and TCRdb's table has in-frame clones only and misses some. The repertoire holds roughly 170,000 clones, roughly 83% seen once, with around 1% in the top ten. The sample comprised PBMCs. These receptors all stem from a man aged 30 to 45 in good health and CMV-seronegative.

Details on this clone: The junction and the germline gene differ at one end; a read error may be behind it. The chain is built from TRBV7-7 and TRBJ2-2, with TRBD1 as a possible D gene (5 bases). Germline CDR1 and CDR2: SSHAT and FNYEAQ (reference sequence). The CDR3 has 15 amino acids. CDR3 loop: CASSLGAGFTGELFF. The DNA of the CDR3 is TGTGCTAGCAGCTTAGGGGCAGGGTTCACCGGGGAGCTGTTTTTT.

Details on this clone: One end of the junction varies from germline; a read error may be responsible. The J gene is TRBJ2-7, the V gene TRBV20-1; 7 bases agree with TRBD1. CDR3 length equals 10 residues. Germline V gene lookup returns CDR1 DFQATT and CDR2 SNEGSKA (reference sequence). The CDR3 region is CSAPGQRLDF. The CDR3 bases are TGCAGTGCTCCGGGACAGCGCTTGGACTTC.

The table lists this clone with a count of one. This rearrangement joins TRBV7-9 to TRBJ2-1, with 7 positions matching TRBD1. CDR3 length equals 14 residues. CDR1 SEHNR and CDR2 FQNEAQ come from the germline V gene (reference sequence). V was clipped by 7 bases and J by 5 bases; unmatched bases: 8. CDR3 nucleotides: TGTGCCAGCATTCGTACAACAGGGGACAATGAGCAGTTCTTC. Translated, it gives CASIRTTGDNEQFF.

The chain links TRBV5-1 to TRBJ2-7; TRBD1 is a possible D gene (6 bases). The CDR3 extends over 15 amino acids. CDR1 is SGHRS, CDR2 YFSETQ, per germline. V dropped 3 bases and J dropped 2 bases, with 15 bases sitting between them. Written as DNA, the CDR3 is TGCGCCAGCAGCTCCCGGGAACAGGGCCCCTACGAGCAGTACTTC. Translation: CASSSREQGPYEQYF.

This clone was picked up one time. J is TRBJ2-1 and V is TRBV6-1; a weak D match, TRBD1 (5 bases). Germline V gene data show CDR1 as MNHNS and CDR2 as SASEGT. Trimming took off 2 bases at V and 2 bases at J, with 7 bases between the two ends. This CDR3 contains 14 residues. CDR3 nucleotide sequence: TGTGCCAGCAGTGAACAGGGAACCTACAATGAGCAGTTCTTC. Translated, it gives CASSEQGTYNEQFF.

The CDR3 DNA follows: TGTGCCAGCACCTATACGGGACTAGCGGGGTCCGGGGAGCTGTTTTTT. Amino acids: CASTYTGLAGSGELFF. The V call is TRBV13, the J call TRBJ2-2; TRBD2 matches at 13 bases. This CDR3 is built from 16 residues. Trimming cost V 7 bases and J 6 bases; bases outside gene matches: 8. The germline V gene encodes CDR1 PRHDT and CDR2 FYEKMQ (reference sequence).

This clone was counted between two and nine times. The chain joins TRBV27 to TRBJ2-7, with 7 bases lining up with TRBD2. The CDR3 is 13 amino acids. The germline gives CDR1 MNHEY, CDR2 SMNVEV (reference sequence). The V and J ends lost 3 bases and 5 bases, in that order; junction bases with no gene match: 4. The DNA for the CDR3 is TGTGCCAGCAGTTTGGGGGGGAAGAACGAGCAGTACTTC. As protein: CASSLGGKNEQYF.

The rearrangement links TRBV4-1 to TRBJ2-5; 9 bases agree with TRBD2. Near its end, the DNA agrees better with TRBJ2-7, so the J call may be wrong. Germline CDR1 and CDR2: MGHRA and YSYEKL. The CDR3 has 17 residues. The CDR3 region has the DNA TGCGCCAGCAGCCCGCTGCGGGCTAGCGGGGAATATGGCGAGCAGTACTTC. It codes for CASSPLRASGEYGEQYF.

The rearrangement uses TRBV19 and TRBJ2-3, with D maybe TRBD2 (6 bases). With 7 bases removed from V and 5 bases from J, the gap between germline ends came to 19 bases. The length of the CDR3 is 15 residues. Germline CDR1 is LNHDA and CDR2 is SQIVND (reference sequence). The CDR3 region has the DNA TGTGCCAGTAAAAGCCGGCGGGGAGTCGAAGATACGCAGTATTTT. This translates into CASKSRRGVEDTQYF.

This clone has only a few counts. The CDR3 coding sequence is TGTGCCAGCAGCTTAGCGACAGGGGGCTACGAGCAGTACTTC. This translates into CASSLATGGYEQYF. V gene TRBV7-6 combines with J gene TRBJ2-7, with 9 bases that match TRBD1. Looked up from germline, CDR1 is SGHVS and CDR2 is FNYEAQ. The CDR3 totals 14 residues. J was trimmed by 3 bases and V by 0 bases; bases with no gene match: 0.

The rearrangement links TRBV6-5 to TRBJ2-7; possible D gene TRBD1, 6 bases. Trimming took off 5 bases at V and 6 bases at J, with 20 bases between the two ends. The CDR3 totals 15 residues. In germline, CDR1 is MNHEY, CDR2 SVGAGI. CDR3 loop: CASSSPGTQLGEQYF. For the CDR3, the DNA is TGTGCCAGCAGTAGCCCCGGGACACAATTGGGCGAGCAGTACTTC.

V is TRBV7-9 and J is TRBJ2-3; D might be TRBD2 (6 bases). Germline V gives CDR1 SEHNR, CDR2 FQNEAQ (reference sequence). V was pared by 3 bases and J by 2 bases, with 15 bases between. The CDR3 has 16 residues. Written as DNA, the CDR3 is TGTGCCAGCAGCTTTAGATGGGAGGACGACACAGATACGCAGTATTTT. Encoded protein: CASSFRWEDDTDTQYF.

The CDR3, as DNA: TGCGCCAGCAGGGAAGCAGGGTCCGGCACTGAAGCTTTCTTT. Amino acid sequence: CASREAGSGTEAFF. This rearrangement joins TRBV10-1 to TRBJ1-1, with a possible D match to TRBD1 (5 bases). Looked up from germline, CDR1 is WNHNN and CDR2 is SYGVQD (reference sequence). The V gene lost 6 bases and the J gene lost 4 bases, with 15 bases spanning the gap. The CDR3 runs 14 residues.

This rearrangement joins TRBV9 to TRBJ2-6, with a weak D call TRBD1 (5 bases). CDR1 SGDLS and CDR2 YYNGEE come from the germline V gene. Trimming stripped 0 bases from V and 0 bases from J, with 7 bases between. This CDR3 is built from 16 residues. The CDR3: CASSVGGSSGANVLTF. CDR3 sequence (DNA): TGTGCCAGCAGCGTAGGGGGCAGCTCTGGGGCCAACGTCCTGACTTTC.

V and J are TRBV18 and TRBJ2-1, with TRBD1 identical over 9 bases. The length of the CDR3 is 19 residues. Germline loops: CDR1 KGHSH, CDR2 LQKENI. After removal of 1 base from V and 6 bases from J, the junction contained 16 bases not matched to a gene. CDR3 region: CASSPLGRTGAFVSNEQFF. DNA of the CDR3: TGTGCCAGCTCACCACTCGGGAGGACAGGGGCGTTCGTGTCCAATGAGCAGTTCTTC.

The genes are TRBV6-1 and TRBJ2-7; 9 nucleotides agree with TRBD1. Germline V gene lookup returns CDR1 MNHNS and CDR2 SASEGT. CDR3 length equals 13 residues. The trim removed 6 bases at V and 6 bases at J, leaving 6 bases unmatched. CDR3 sequence: CASRRDRVGEQYF. DNA of the CDR3: TGTGCCAGCAGGAGGGACAGGGTAGGCGAGCAGTACTTC.

This chain joins TRBV30 and TRBJ1-6; no clear D gene. There are 15 residues in the CDR3. The germline V gene encodes CDR1 GTSNPN and CDR2 SVGIG (reference sequence). V lost 2 bases and J 0 bases, leaving 8 bases between the germline ends. CDR3 loop: CAWSLGNSYNSPLHF. The CDR3 nucleotides read TGTGCCTGGAGTCTCGGGAACTCCTATAATTCACCCCTCCACTTT.

This clone was counted a few times. Additional DNA sequences in this sample encode the identical CDR3. V gene TRBV29-1 combines with J gene TRBJ2-1, with D maybe TRBD2 (7 bases). V was clipped by 6 bases and J by 7 bases, with 16 bases between them. CDR3 size: 13 residues. The V gene's germline CDR1 is SQVTM and CDR2 ANQGSEA. The CDR3 DNA sequence: TGCAGCGTGGGGGGAGGGACATATAATGAGCAGTTCTTC. Residues: CSVGGGTYNEQFF.

The chain links TRBV2 to TRBJ1-1; D gene unclear. CDR1 is SNHLY, CDR2 FYNNEI, per germline. The CDR3 length is 12 residues. The V and J ends lost 6 bases and 4 bases respectively, with 9 bases between them. CDR3 protein: CASRRRSTEAFF. In DNA, the CDR3 is TGTGCCAGCAGGCGGCGGAGCACTGAAGCTTTCTTT. The whole variable domain, remainder taken from reference TRBV2 and TRBJ1-1, is EPEVTQTPSHQVTQMGQEVILRCVPISNHLYFYWYRQILGQKVEFLVSFYNNEISEKSEIFDDQFSVERPDGSNFTLKIRSTKLEDSAMYFCASRRRSTEAFFGQGTRLTVV.

This clone was recorded a few times. The CDR3 DNA reads TGTGCCAGCAGGACTCCTAGCGGAGGTAACACCGGGGAGCTGTTTTTT. Translating gives CASRTPSGGNTGELFF. V gene TRBV2 combines with J gene TRBJ2-2; 7 nucleotides match TRBD2. The CDR3 is 16 amino acids. V dropped 6 bases and J dropped 2; count of bases not matched to a gene: 9. The germline CDR1 and CDR2 sequences are SNHLY and FYNNEI.

Concerning this clone itself: At one boundary the junction diverges from the germline segment, which might be a read error. V usage is TRBV7-9 and J usage is TRBJ1-1, with TRBD1 identical over 7 bases. Germline CDR1 reads SEHNR; CDR2 reads FQNEAQ (reference sequence). The CDR3 is 12 residues long. CDR3 DNA: TGTTCCAGCAGCCAAACAGGGGTTGAAGCTTTCTTT. It is translated as CSSSQTGVEAFF.

This clone has just a few counts. This CDR3 is also generated by other DNA sequences in the sample. The V and J genes are TRBV10-3 and TRBJ1-1; TRBD1 matches 9 bases. This CDR3 spans 15 amino acids. Germline V gene lookup returns CDR1 ENHRY and CDR2 SYGVKD. V was pared by 2 bases and J by 0 bases, with 1 base of the junction left unmatched. The CDR3 DNA reads TGTGCCATCAGTGAGGGGGACAGGGTGAACACTGAAGCTTTCTTT. Its protein product is CAISEGDRVNTEAFF.

The CDR3 sequence: CASSRDGREYEQYF. The CDR3 region has the DNA TGTGCCAGCAGCCGGGATGGGCGGGAATACGAGCAGTACTTC. This chain uses TRBV9 with TRBJ2-7; D perhaps matches TRBD2 (6 bases). V was pared by 4 bases and J by 4 bases, with 15 bases between. CDR1 is SGDLS, CDR2 YYNGEE, per germline. This CDR3 has 14 amino acids.

The sample holds one count of this clone. The genes are TRBV7-2 and TRBJ1-2; 9 bases are shared with TRBD1. The V gene end was trimmed by 4 bases and the J gene end by 8 bases; junction bases not matched to a gene: 8. The CDR3 sequence is 14 residues long. Germline CDR1 is SGHTA and CDR2 is FQGNSA. CDR3 amino acids: CASSSWGDRAGYTF. The CDR3 DNA is TGTGCCAGCAGCTCATGGGGGGACAGGGCCGGCTACACCTTC.

This clone appeared a single time. The CDR3, as DNA: TGTGCCAGCAGTTTGGGCCCAACCAATGAGCAGTTCTTC. Amino acid sequence: CASSLGPTNEQFF. The rearrangement joins TRBV28 to TRBJ2-1; D ambiguous. The CDR3 spans 13 residues. Germline V CDR1 and CDR2: MDHEN, SYDVKM. V was cut by 3 bases and J by 6 bases, with 9 bases left in between.

The count of this clone is one. J is TRBJ2-5 and V is TRBV11-1, with no clear D. V was cut by 3 bases and J by 3 bases, with 11 bases left in between. The CDR3 has 14 amino acids. CDR1 and CDR2 (germline): SGHAT, FQDESV (reference sequence). CDR3 amino acids: CASSLLGSEETQYF. DNA of the CDR3: TGTGCCAGCAGCTTGCTCGGGTCTGAAGAGACCCAGTACTTC.

The chain joins TRBV7-9 to TRBJ1-2; 8 bases are a match to TRBD1. In germline, CDR1 is SEHNR, CDR2 FQNEAQ (reference sequence). V shed 6 bases and J 4 bases; nucleotides not matched to a gene: 4. This CDR3 region has 13 residues. CDR3 DNA sequence: TGTGCCAGCAGTCAGGGGGCAGCCTATGGCTACACCTTC. This sequence encodes CASSQGAAYGYTF.